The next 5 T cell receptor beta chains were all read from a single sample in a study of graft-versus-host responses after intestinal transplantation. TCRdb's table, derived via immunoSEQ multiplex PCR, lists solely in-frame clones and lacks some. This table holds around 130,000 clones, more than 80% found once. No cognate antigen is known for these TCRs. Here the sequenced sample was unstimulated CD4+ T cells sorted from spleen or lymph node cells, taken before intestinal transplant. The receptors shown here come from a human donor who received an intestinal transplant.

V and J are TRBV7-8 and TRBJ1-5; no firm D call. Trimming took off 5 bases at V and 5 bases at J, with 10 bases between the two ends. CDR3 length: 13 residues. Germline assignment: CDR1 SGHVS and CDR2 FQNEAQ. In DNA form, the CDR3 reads TGTGCCAGCAGCCCCACCCCCGATCAGCCCCAGCATTTT. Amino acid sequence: CASSPTPDQPQHF. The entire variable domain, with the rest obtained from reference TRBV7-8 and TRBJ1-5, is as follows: GAGVSQSPRYKVAKRGQDVALRCDPISGHVSLFWYQQALGQGPEFLTYFQNEAQLDKSGLPSDRFFAERPEGSVSTLKIQRTQQEDSAVYLCASSPTPDQPQHFGDGTRLSIL.

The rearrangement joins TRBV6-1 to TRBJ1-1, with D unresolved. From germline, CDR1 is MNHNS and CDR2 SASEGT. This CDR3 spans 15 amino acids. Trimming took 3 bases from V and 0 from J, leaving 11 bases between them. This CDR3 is CASSDQPLLNTEAFF. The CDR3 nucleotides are TGTGCCAGCAGTGATCAGCCCCTTCTGAACACTGAAGCTTTCTTT.

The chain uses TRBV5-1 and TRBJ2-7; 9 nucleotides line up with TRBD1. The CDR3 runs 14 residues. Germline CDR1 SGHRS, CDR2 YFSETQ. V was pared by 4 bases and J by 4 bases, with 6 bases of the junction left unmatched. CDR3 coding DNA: TGCGCCAGCAGCCAGGGACAGGGAAGTTACGAGCAGTACTTC. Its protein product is CASSQGQGSYEQYF.

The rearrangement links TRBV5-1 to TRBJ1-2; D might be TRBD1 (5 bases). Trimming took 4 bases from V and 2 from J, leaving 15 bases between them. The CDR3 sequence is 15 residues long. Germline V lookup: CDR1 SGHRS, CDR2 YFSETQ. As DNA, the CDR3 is TGCGCCAGCAGCCCCCTGATAGGGGTGAACTATGGCTACACCTTC. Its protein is CASSPLIGVNYGYTF.

CDR3 nucleotides: TGTGCCAGTAGTATCGGGACAGGGGGCTCACCCCTCCACTTT. This gives the protein CASSIGTGGSPLHF. The rearrangement uses TRBV19 and TRBJ1-6, with TRBD1 matching 12 bases. Germline V gives CDR1 LNHDA, CDR2 SQIVND (reference sequence). The CDR3 length is 14 residues. Germline trimming cut 3 bases from V and 10 bases from J; bases unmatched to any gene: 1. Full variable domain (outside the CDR3, taken from reference TRBV19 and TRBJ1-6): DGGITQSPKYLFRKEGQNVTLSCEQNLNHDAMYWYRQDPGQGLRLIYYSQIVNDFQKGDIAEGYSVSREKKESFPLTVTSAQKNPTAFYLCASSIGTGGSPLHFGNGTRLTVT.